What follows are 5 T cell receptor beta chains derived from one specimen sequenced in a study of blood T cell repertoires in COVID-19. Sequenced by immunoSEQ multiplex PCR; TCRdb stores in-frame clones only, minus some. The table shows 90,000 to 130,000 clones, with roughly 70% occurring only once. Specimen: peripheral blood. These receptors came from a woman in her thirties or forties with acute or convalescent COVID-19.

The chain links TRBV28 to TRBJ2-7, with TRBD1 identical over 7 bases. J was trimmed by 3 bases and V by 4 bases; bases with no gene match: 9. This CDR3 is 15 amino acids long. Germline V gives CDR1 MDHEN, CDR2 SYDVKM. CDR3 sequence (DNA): TGTGCCAGCAGTTCTCTGACAGGGTCGAACTACGAGCAGTACTTC. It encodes CASSSLTGSNYEQYF.

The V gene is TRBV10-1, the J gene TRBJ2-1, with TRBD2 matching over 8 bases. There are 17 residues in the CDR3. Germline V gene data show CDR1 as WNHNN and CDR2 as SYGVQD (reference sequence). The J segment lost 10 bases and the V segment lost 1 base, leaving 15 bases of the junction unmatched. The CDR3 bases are TGCGCCAGCAGTGAGTATCGCCTAGCGGGTCCTATTCAGGAGCAGTTCTTC. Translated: CASSEYRLAGPIQEQFF.

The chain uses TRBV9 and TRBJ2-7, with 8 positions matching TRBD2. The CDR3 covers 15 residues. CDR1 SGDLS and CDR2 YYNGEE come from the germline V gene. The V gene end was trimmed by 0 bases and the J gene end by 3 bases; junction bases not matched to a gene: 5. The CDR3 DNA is TGTGCCAGCAGCGTAGCGGGAACTAGCGGCTACGAGCAGTACTTC. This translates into CASSVAGTSGYEQYF.

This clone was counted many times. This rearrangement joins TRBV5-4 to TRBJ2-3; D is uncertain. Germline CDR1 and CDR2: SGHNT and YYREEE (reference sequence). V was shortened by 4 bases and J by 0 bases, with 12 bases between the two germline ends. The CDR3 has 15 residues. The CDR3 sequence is CASSHDPTSTDTQYF. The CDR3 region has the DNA TGTGCCAGCAGCCACGATCCTACTAGCACAGATACGCAGTATTTT.

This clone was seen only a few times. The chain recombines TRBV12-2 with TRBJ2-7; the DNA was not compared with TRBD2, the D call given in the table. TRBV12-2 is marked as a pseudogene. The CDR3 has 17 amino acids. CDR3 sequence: CASRLGVRAGVSYEQYF. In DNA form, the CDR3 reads TGTGCAAGTCGCCTCGGGGTTCGAGCGGGGGTATCCTACGAGCAGTACTTC.